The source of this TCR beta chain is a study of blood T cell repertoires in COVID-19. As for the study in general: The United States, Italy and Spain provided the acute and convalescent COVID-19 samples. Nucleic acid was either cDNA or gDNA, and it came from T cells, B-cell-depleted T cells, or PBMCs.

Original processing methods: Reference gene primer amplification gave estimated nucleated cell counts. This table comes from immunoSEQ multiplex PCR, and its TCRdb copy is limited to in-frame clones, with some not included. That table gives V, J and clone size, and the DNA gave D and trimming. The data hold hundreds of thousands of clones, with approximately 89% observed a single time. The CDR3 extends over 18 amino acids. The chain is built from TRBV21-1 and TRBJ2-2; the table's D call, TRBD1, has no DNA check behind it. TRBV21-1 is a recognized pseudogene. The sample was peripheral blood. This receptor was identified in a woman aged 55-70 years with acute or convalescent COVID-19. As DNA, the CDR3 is TGTGCCAGCAGCAAACAGGCCAGAATGAATTTGGACACCGGGGAGCTGTTTTTT. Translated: CASSKQARMNLDTGELFF.